Following are 21 T cell receptor beta chains from one sample sequenced in a study of blood T cell repertoires in COVID-19. Sequencing used immunoSEQ multiplex PCR; TCRdb keeps in-frame clones, though not all of them. The table records about 280,000 clones, 85% of them present only once. Material for sequencing was peripheral blood. The receptors were sampled from a man aged 50 to 59 with active or convalescent COVID-19.

The chain employs TRBV28 and TRBJ2-5; 7 bases align to TRBD2. V dropped 0 bases and J dropped 4; count of bases not matched to a gene: 2. Per germline, CDR1 MDHEN and CDR2 SYDVKM. CDR3 length: 14 amino acids. This chain's CDR3 is CASSLWGGGETQYF. DNA for the CDR3: TGTGCCAGCAGTTTATGGGGCGGGGGAGAGACCCAGTACTTC.

This clone has only a few counts. The gene calls are TRBV7-9 and TRBJ1-1, with TRBD1 as a possible D gene (6 bases). Trimming removed 7 bases at V and 3 bases at J, with 15 bases between. This CDR3 has 14 amino acids. Germline CDR1 and CDR2: SEHNR and FQNEAQ (reference sequence). CDR3 nucleotide sequence: TGTGCCAGCAACGGCGGGAGGGGGGACACTGAAGCTTTCTTT. This translates into CASNGGRGDTEAFF.

J is TRBJ2-2 and V is TRBV5-1; 9 positions match TRBD1. The V gene end was trimmed by 2 bases and the J gene end by 3 bases; junction bases not matched to a gene: 8. The CDR3 covers 17 residues. CDR1 is SGHRS, CDR2 YFSETQ, per germline. CDR3 amino acids: CASSFQSGQGYTGELFF. As DNA, the CDR3 is TGCGCCAGCAGCTTTCAAAGCGGACAGGGGTACACCGGGGAGCTGTTTTTT.

This clone was detected once. This chain joins TRBV13 and TRBJ1-4; no reliable D call. The CDR3 has 14 residues. In germline, CDR1 is PRHDT, CDR2 FYEKMQ (reference sequence). V dropped 5 bases and J dropped 4 bases, with 11 bases sitting between them. The CDR3 DNA reads TGTGCCAGCAGCACGACCGGGGTTAATGAAAAACTGTTTTTT. It specifies CASSTTGVNEKLFF.

The chain combines TRBV5-4 with TRBJ1-1, with 8 bases that match TRBD1. CDR1 is SGHNT, CDR2 YYREEE, per germline (reference sequence). V shed 4 bases, J shed 1 base, and the junction held 3 bases outside the gene matches. The CDR3 covers 14 residues. The CDR3 region is CASSPTGGNTEAFF. CDR3 DNA: TGTGCCAGCAGCCCCACAGGGGGGAACACTGAAGCTTTCTTT.

The J gene is TRBJ2-1, the V gene TRBV9, with 8 bases lining up with TRBD2. V lost 3 bases to trimming and J lost 12 bases; unmatched junction nucleotides: 17. Germline V gene sequence: CDR1 SGDLS, CDR2 YYNGEE. The CDR3 is 16 residues long. The CDR3, as DNA: TGTGCCAGCAGCGGCCTGCCGGGACTAGTCCCCCCACCGCAGTTCTTC. It translates to CASSGLPGLVPPPQFF.

The CDR3 DNA sequence: TGCGCCAGCAGCTCCTCGATGGGCGGCACAGATACGCAGTATTTT. Its protein is CASSSSMGGTDTQYF. V gene TRBV5-1 combines with J gene TRBJ2-3; D is unresolved. There are 15 residues in the CDR3. V lost 3 bases, J lost 1 base, and 12 bases lay in between. CDR1 is SGHRS and CDR2 is YFSETQ in the germline V gene.

CDR3 sequence: CASSRRQDANTEAFF. The CDR3 nucleotides read TGTGCCAGCTCACGCCGACAGGACGCGAACACTGAAGCTTTCTTT. J is TRBJ1-1 and V is TRBV18; TRBD1 might be the D (6 bases). This CDR3 comprises 15 residues. CDR1 is KGHSH and CDR2 is LQKENI in the germline V gene. Trimming took 4 bases from V and 1 from J, leaving 13 bases between them.

This CDR3 is CAISGGRGQFGYYEQYF. The CDR3 region has the DNA TGTGCCATCAGTGGGGGCAGGGGGCAGTTCGGGTACTACGAGCAGTACTTC. This chain uses TRBV10-3 with TRBJ2-7, with 8 bases aligning to TRBD1. The CDR3 extends over 17 amino acids. After removal of 4 bases from V and 3 bases from J, the junction contained 14 bases not matched to a gene. Germline V gene lookup returns CDR1 ENHRY and CDR2 SYGVKD.

The chain uses TRBV7-9 and TRBJ2-3, with TRBD1 matching 7 bases. Germline lookup yields CDR1 SEHNR and CDR2 FQNEAQ (reference sequence). Trimming at V came to 4 bases and at J to 1 base, leaving 2 bases not matched to a gene. The CDR3 is 14 residues long. CDR3: CASSSGGGTDTQYF. CDR3 nucleotides: TGTGCCAGCAGCTCAGGGGGTGGCACAGATACGCAGTATTTT.

This clone came up a few times. J is TRBJ1-5 and V is TRBV3-1 (or the pseudogene TRBV3-2); no definite D call. V lost 1 base, J lost 3 bases, and 13 bases lay in between. Germline-derived CDR1 and CDR2 are LGHDT and YNNKEL (reference sequence). The CDR3 loop spans 16 amino acids. In nucleotides, the CDR3 is TGTGCCAGCAGCCAAGGTTGGCAGAGACTCAATCAGCCCCAGCATTTT. Protein product: CASSQGWQRLNQPQHF.

In its sample, this clone was seen a few times. CDR3 bases: TGTGCCAGCAGCTTAGATCTTAGCTACGATTCGTTTTTT. This encodes CASSLDLSYDSFF. The gene calls are TRBV11-2 and TRBJ1-4; D call uncertain. The germline CDR1 and CDR2 sequences are SGHAT and FQNNGV. There are 13 residues in the CDR3. V gave up 0 bases and J gave up 16 bases, with 15 bases separating them.

The V call is TRBV2, the J call TRBJ2-7; a weak D match, TRBD1 (5 bases). V lost 6 bases and J 1 base, leaving 7 bases between the germline ends. Germline loops: CDR1 SNHLY, CDR2 FYNNEI. This CDR3 is built from 12 residues. The CDR3 DNA reads as TGTGCCAGCAGGACAGAATCCTACGAGCAGTACTTC. It translates to CASRTESYEQYF.

The rearrangement joins TRBV28 to TRBJ2-7, with a possible D match to TRBD2 (7 bases). The germline V gene has CDR1 MDHEN and CDR2 SYDVKM. V lost 6 bases and J 1 base, leaving 13 bases between the germline ends. The CDR3 is 14 residues long. The CDR3 here is CASSRGGASYEQYF. CDR3 DNA: TGTGCCAGCAGCCGTGGGGGGGCGTCCTACGAGCAGTACTTC.

V is TRBV20-1 and J is TRBJ2-4; D is unclear. Looked up from germline, CDR1 is DFQATT and CDR2 is SNEGSKA (reference sequence). V was pared by 6 bases and J by 13 bases, with 7 bases between. The CDR3 sequence is 8 residues long. The CDR3 spells CSASVQYF. DNA of the CDR3: TGCAGTGCCTCGGTACAGTACTTC.

This clone was recorded only once. J is TRBJ2-7 and V is TRBV10-3; 13 nucleotides match TRBD2. V trimming: 2 bases; J trimming: 3 bases; junction bases outside the gene matches: 7. The CDR3 has 17 amino acids. Germline loops: CDR1 ENHRY, CDR2 SYGVKD. The CDR3 region has the DNA TGTGCCATCAGTGAGAGGTCACTAGCGGGAGGGTTCTACGAGCAGTACTTC. Translation: CAISERSLAGGFYEQYF.

The genes are TRBV10-1 and TRBJ2-5; TRBD2 matches at 15 bases. Germline CDR1 is WNHNN and CDR2 is SYGVQD (reference sequence). J gave up 5 bases and V 3 bases, and 1 base lay outside the gene matches. This CDR3 comprises 15 residues. In nucleotides, the CDR3 is TGCGCCAGCAGTGACGGGACTAGCGGGAGGGAGACCCAGTACTTC. It yields the protein CASSDGTSGRETQYF.

The chain carries TRBV6-2 or TRBV6-3 and TRBJ2-3, with 8 nucleotides matching TRBD1. This CDR3 spans 12 amino acids. Trimming cost V 0 bases and J 13 bases; bases outside gene matches: 3. CDR1 is MNHEY, CDR2 SVGEGT, per germline. DNA for the CDR3: TGTGCCAGCAGTTACTCGAGACAGGGGAAGTATTTT. Protein sequence: CASSYSRQGKYF.

The gene calls are TRBV7-2 and TRBJ2-7; 9 nucleotides match TRBD1. V lost 2 bases to trimming and J lost 6 bases; unmatched junction nucleotides: 14. Per germline, CDR1 SGHTA and CDR2 FQGNSA. CDR3 length: 17 residues. The CDR3 DNA reads TGTGCCAGCAGCTTATTACCGTTTGACAGGGGGGGGTCCGAGCAGTACTTC. Translation: CASSLLPFDRGGSEQYF.

V and J are TRBV6-2 or TRBV6-3 and TRBJ1-5; D is unresolved. From germline, CDR1 is MNHEY and CDR2 SVGEGT. Trimming stripped 5 bases from V and 5 bases from J, with 25 bases between. The CDR3 totals 18 residues. The CDR3 region is CASSTLFGAGGHDQPQHF. DNA of the CDR3: TGTGCCAGCAGTACACTGTTTGGTGCAGGCGGGCATGATCAGCCCCAGCATTTT.

The chain couples TRBV19 to TRBJ2-2; tentatively, D is TRBD1 (5 bases). V lost 6 bases and J 3 bases, leaving 20 bases between the germline ends. Germline CDR1 and CDR2: LNHDA and SQIVND (reference sequence). This CDR3 is 17 amino acids long. CDR3 nucleotides: TGTGCCAGTAGCAAAGGGGTACTGGGGTCCTACACCGGGGAGCTGTTTTTT. This codes for CASSKGVLGSYTGELFF.